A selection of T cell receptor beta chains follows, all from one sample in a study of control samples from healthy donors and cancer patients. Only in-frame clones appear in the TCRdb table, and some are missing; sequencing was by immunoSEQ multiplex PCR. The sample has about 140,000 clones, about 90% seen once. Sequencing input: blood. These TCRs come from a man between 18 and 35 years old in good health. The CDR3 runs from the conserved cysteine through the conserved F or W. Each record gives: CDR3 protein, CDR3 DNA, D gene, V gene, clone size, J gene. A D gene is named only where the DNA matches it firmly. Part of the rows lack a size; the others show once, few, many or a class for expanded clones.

CASRPNPPGEFTEAFF,TGTGCCAGCAGACCTAACCCCCCCGGTGAGTTCACTGAAGCTTTCTTT,-,TRBV27,-,TRBJ1-1
CASSAFNTGELFF,TGTGCCAGCAGCGCCTTTAACACCGGGGAGCTGTTTTTT,-,TRBV7-7,-,TRBJ2-2
CASSLARYGTGGGEQYF,TGTGCCAGCAGCTTAGCAAGATACGGGACAGGGGGCGGCGAGCAGTACTTC,TRBD1,TRBV7-9,-,TRBJ2-7
CASSDQQGARYEQYF,TGCGCCAGCAGTGACCAACAGGGGGCTCGGTACGAGCAGTACTTC,TRBD1,TRBV10-1,few,TRBJ2-7
CASSLRPTGQETQYF,TGTGCCAGCAGCCTAAGACCGACGGGACAAGAGACCCAGTACTTC,-,TRBV3-1/TRBV3-2,-,TRBJ2-5
CASMRSSGANVLTF,TGTGCCAGCATGCGGAGCTCTGGGGCCAACGTCCTGACTTTC,-,TRBV25-1,-,TRBJ2-6
CASSPRQGPFYEKLFF,TGTGCCAGCAGCCCACGACAGGGGCCTTTTTATGAAAAACTGTTTTTT,TRBD1,TRBV11-3,-,TRBJ1-4
CASSFPHREKETQYF,TGTGCCAGCAGCTTTCCTCACAGGGAAAAAGAGACCCAGTACTTC,-,TRBV11-1,-,TRBJ2-5
CASSTGGERRETQYF,TGTGCCAGTAGTACGGGCGGGGAAAGGCGAGAGACCCAGTACTTC,-,TRBV19,-,TRBJ2-5
CATSRGMGYSMNTEAFF,TGTGCCACCAGCAGAGGGATGGGGTACAGCATGAACACTGAAGCTTTCTTT,-,TRBV15,-,TRBJ1-1
CASSPTIGGGGYTF,TGTGCCAGCAGCCCGACCATTGGGGGGGGAGGCTACACCTTC,-,TRBV7-3,-,TRBJ1-2
CASSSGTSGGPRVNTIYF,TGTGCCAGCAGCTCCGGGACTAGCGGGGGCCCCCGGGTCAACACCATATATTTT,-,TRBV7-2,once,TRBJ1-3
CASSPDSEFTDTQYF,TGTGCCAGCAGTCCGGACAGCGAATTCACAGATACGCAGTATTTT,-,TRBV2,-,TRBJ2-3
CASSYPDRGHEKLFF,TGTGCCAGCAGTTACCCGGACAGGGGGCATGAAAAACTGTTTTTT,TRBD1,TRBV6-2/TRBV6-3,few,TRBJ1-4
CASSSGTGGGHYGYTF,TGTGCCAGCAGCTCCGGGACAGGGGGGGGTCACTATGGCTACACCTTC,TRBD1,TRBV2,-,TRBJ1-2
CASSARGVDRTSGNTIYF,TGTGCCAGCAGCGCCCGGGGGGTGGACAGAACCTCTGGAAACACCATATATTTT,-,TRBV9,-,TRBJ1-3
CASSPLSGGNQPQHF,TGTGCCAGCAGCCCCCTTAGTGGCGGAAATCAGCCCCAGCATTTT,-,TRBV7-6,once,TRBJ1-5
CASSERHTGNTIYF,TGTGCCAGCAGTGAGCGTCATACTGGAAACACCATATATTTT,-,TRBV6-1,-,TRBJ1-3